This TCR beta chain was recovered during a study of T cells in Graves' hyperthyroidism and ophthalmopathy. Amplification yielded TCR beta CDR3 regions, with RNA transcripts as the source. In the first-round RT-PCR of the TCR CDR3, the HTBI primer set was used. TCRdb ran MiXCR on the multiplex PCR reads and lists one entry per CDR3 protein. The repertoire holds around 450,000 distinct CDR3 sequences, with around 15% as singletons. Overall study results and limits: The model forecast ophthalmopathy, anticipating it by a median around 6.5 months before onset.

This clonotype was seen more than once but under ten times. The antigen is undetermined. V was shortened by 3 bases and J by 2 bases, with 13 bases between the two germline ends. CDR3 length equals 16 residues. The germline gives CDR1 SGHTA, CDR2 FQGTGA. The rearrangement uses TRBV7-3 and TRBJ2-2; the D call may be TRBD1 or TRBD2 (5 bases each). The sample taken for sequencing was blood. The TCR comes from a woman aged 18-35 years with Graves' hyperthyroidism. The DNA for the CDR3 is TGTGCCAGCAGCTTGCCCACGGGGACCAACACCGGGGAGCTGTTTTTT. Amino acids: CASSLPTGTNTGELFF.